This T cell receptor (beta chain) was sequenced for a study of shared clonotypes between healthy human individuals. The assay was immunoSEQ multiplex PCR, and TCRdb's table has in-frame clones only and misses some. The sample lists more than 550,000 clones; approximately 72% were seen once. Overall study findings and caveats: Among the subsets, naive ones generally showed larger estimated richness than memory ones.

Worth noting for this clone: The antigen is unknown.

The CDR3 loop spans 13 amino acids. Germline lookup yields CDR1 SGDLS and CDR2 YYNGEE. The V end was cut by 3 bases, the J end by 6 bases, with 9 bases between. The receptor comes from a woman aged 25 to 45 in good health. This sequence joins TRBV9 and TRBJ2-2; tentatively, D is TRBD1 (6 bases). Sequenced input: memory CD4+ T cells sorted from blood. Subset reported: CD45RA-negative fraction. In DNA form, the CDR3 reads TGTGCCAGCAGCGGAAACAGGGCCGGGGAGCTGTTTTTT. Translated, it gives CASSGNRAGELFF.